This T cell receptor beta chain was found in a study of response to subunit inactivated influenza vaccine. Study results and limitations: Few additional T cells are recruited per seasonal influenza vaccination, authors suggested.

One entry per CDR3 protein, called by TCRdb with MiXCR from the RT-PCR reads. The top ten hold around 7% of the sample, which has roughly 700,000 distinct CDR3 sequences, around 13% seen once. As concerns this clonotype: Its specificity is not known.

Deletions cut 5 bases from V and 8 bases from J, with 6 bases between. CDR1 is SGHTA, CDR2 FQGNSA, per germline. CDR3 size: 11 residues. Source: PBMCs from blood, taken around 15 days before vaccination. The TCR sequence derives from a man aged 50 or older who received an inactivated influenza vaccine. This chain joins TRBV7-2 and TRBJ2-2; no clear D. CDR3 loop: CASSPYGELFF. The CDR3 coding sequence is TGTGCCAGCAGCCCATATGGGGAGCTGTTTTTT.